Following are 22 T cell receptor beta chains from one sample sequenced in a study of T cell responses to AZD1222 COVID-19 vaccine. Profiling relied on immunoSEQ multiplex PCR, and the TCRdb table lists in-frame clones only, not all of them. The sample has around 110,000 clones, about 90% seen once. The sequences come from peripheral blood, collected 28 days after the second AZD1222 dose. The receptors originated from an adult who received the AZD1222 COVID-19 vaccine.

This chain connects TRBV10-3 to TRBJ2-6; 8 bases are a match to TRBD1. Germline assignment: CDR1 ENHRY and CDR2 SYGVKD. Trimming took 11 bases from V and 0 from J; bases not matched to a gene: 6. This CDR3 comprises 15 residues. The CDR3 spells CAVGQGHSGANVLTF. CDR3 DNA: TGTGCCGTCGGACAGGGTCACTCTGGGGCCAACGTCCTGACTTTC.

The chain uses TRBV4-1 and TRBJ1-2, with 8 bases lining up with TRBD1. Germline-derived CDR1 and CDR2 are MGHRA and YSYEKL. Trimming at V came to 1 base and at J to 8 bases, leaving 6 bases not matched to a gene. This CDR3 contains 14 residues. The CDR3 here is CASSQAIDRGGYTF. The DNA of the CDR3 is TGCGCCAGCAGCCAAGCGATCGACAGGGGCGGCTACACCTTC.

The chain uses TRBV4-2 and TRBJ2-5; 12 bases align to TRBD1. V lost 0 bases and J lost 5; bases outside the gene matches: 4. The CDR3 consists of 16 residues. Germline CDR1 is LGHNA and CDR2 is YNFKEQ. In nucleotides, the CDR3 is TGTGCCAGCAGCCAAGATAAGGGACAGGGGGCGGAGACCCAGTACTTC. Its translation: CASSQDKGQGAETQYF.

This clone was seen once. Here the CDR3 DNA reads TGTGCCAGCAGTTTAGCGGGTCTTTACGAGCAGTACTTC. Protein: CASSLAGLYEQYF. The rearrangement links TRBV6-6 to TRBJ2-7, with 7 bases identical to TRBD2. Unmatched junction bases numbered 4, after V lost 4 bases and J lost 4 bases. Germline values: CDR1 MNHNY, CDR2 SVGAGI (reference sequence). The CDR3 covers 13 residues.

The V and J genes are TRBV18 and TRBJ1-5; TRBD1 agrees at 10 bases. The CDR3 sequence is 18 residues long. With 2 bases clipped from V and 3 bases from J, the junction kept 10 bases outside the gene matches. The germline CDR1 and CDR2 sequences are KGHSH and LQKENI. The DNA for the CDR3 is TGTGCCAGCTCACCAACCAGGCTTGGGACAGGGGTCAATCAGCCCCAGCATTTT. Translated: CASSPTRLGTGVNQPQHF.

The CDR3 DNA sequence: TGTGCCAGCTCACCCCTGACTAGCCGGGGCAATGAGCAGTTCTTC. Translated, it gives CASSPLTSRGNEQFF. The chain combines TRBV18 with TRBJ2-1; the match to TRBD2 covers 7 bases. The trim removed 3 bases at V and 6 bases at J, leaving 8 bases unmatched. The CDR3 covers 15 residues. The germline gives CDR1 KGHSH, CDR2 LQKENI.

This chain links TRBV2 with TRBJ2-2, with D tentatively TRBD2 (6 bases). Germline CDR1 reads SNHLY; CDR2 reads FYNNEI. The CDR3 is made up of 13 amino acids. The V and J ends lost 8 bases and 4 bases respectively, with 11 bases between them. The CDR3 reads CASGREGTGELFF. The CDR3 region has the DNA TGTGCCAGCGGGCGGGAAGGCACCGGGGAGCTGTTTTTT. The full variable domain, completed using reference TRBV2 and TRBJ2-2, is EPEVTQTPSHQVTQMGQEVILRCVPISNHLYFYWYRQILGQKVEFLVSFYNNEISEKSEIFDDQFSVERPDGSNFTLKIRSTKLEDSAMYFCASGREGTGELFFGEGSRLTVL.

The chain has TRBV18 and TRBJ2-2; 7 nucleotides agree with TRBD2. With V trimmed by 8 bases and J by 2 bases, 2 bases remained unmatched. CDR3 size: 13 residues. Per germline, CDR1 KGHSH and CDR2 LQKENI. The CDR3 DNA sequence: TGTGCCAGCCAGGGACTAAACACCGGGGAGCTGTTTTTT. It yields the protein CASQGLNTGELFF. Variable domain in full (rest from reference TRBV18 and TRBJ2-2): NAGVMQNPRHLVRRRGQEARLRCSPMKGHSHVYWYRQLPEEGLKFMVYLQKENIIDESGMPKERFSAEFPKEGPSILRIQQVVRGDSAAYFCASQGLNTGELFFGEGSRLTVL.

This chain uses TRBV28 with TRBJ2-7; no definite D call. From germline, CDR1 is MDHEN and CDR2 SYDVKM. V lost 2 bases and J lost 1, with 9 bases in between. The CDR3 length is 14 residues. The CDR3 is CASSLAQESYEQYF. The CDR3 nucleotides are TGTGCCAGCAGTTTAGCGCAGGAATCCTACGAGCAGTACTTC.

This sequence joins TRBV29-1 and TRBJ2-3; possible D gene TRBD2, 6 bases. The V and J ends lost 8 bases and 1 base respectively, with 16 bases between them. Germline V gives CDR1 SQVTM, CDR2 ANQGSEA. This CDR3 is 14 amino acids long. CDR3 in DNA: TGCAGCACCCTCGGGGGAAGGGGCACAGATACGCAGTATTTT. Translated: CSTLGGRGTDTQYF.

This chain connects TRBV10-2 to TRBJ1-1, with 9 bases identical to TRBD1. The CDR3 consists of 13 residues. Trimming removed 5 bases from V and 3 bases from J; junction bases left unmatched: 1. CDR1 and CDR2 from the germline V gene are WSHSY and SAAADI. CDR3 region: CASSRQGDTEAFF. CDR3 sequence (DNA): TGCGCCAGCAGTAGACAGGGGGACACTGAAGCTTTCTTT.

This clone occurred once. V usage is TRBV7-9 and J usage is TRBJ1-3, with 9 bases fitting TRBD1. This CDR3 has 16 residues. Germline V CDR1 and CDR2: SEHNR, FQNEAQ (reference sequence). With 10 bases clipped from V and 1 base from J, the junction kept 11 bases outside the gene matches. CDR3 in amino acids: CAIPPGQGSSGNTIYF. CDR3 coding DNA: TGTGCCATCCCCCCGGGACAGGGCAGTTCTGGAAACACCATATATTTT.

The chain joins TRBV20-1 to TRBJ1-1, with D perhaps TRBD1 (5 bases). The germline CDR1 and CDR2 sequences are DFQATT and SNEGSKA (reference sequence). The V gene lost 6 bases and the J gene lost 5 bases, with 10 bases spanning the gap. CDR3 length: 11 amino acids. CDR3 DNA: TGCAGTGCCACGCGGGGGACTGAAGCTTTCTTT. It yields the protein CSATRGTEAFF.

This clone was seen just once. The chain uses TRBV7-2 and TRBJ2-7; D could derive from TRBD1 or TRBD2 (5 bases each). CDR1 SGHTA and CDR2 FQGNSA come from the germline V gene. CDR3 length: 14 residues. V was pared by 6 bases and J by 3 bases, with 15 bases between. The CDR3 region has the DNA TGTGCCAGCAGTCCCGGGACCTTCGGCTACGAGCAGTACTTC. This translates into CASSPGTFGYEQYF.

This chain links TRBV29-1 with TRBJ2-3; 9 nucleotides match TRBD1. The CDR3 extends over 14 amino acids. From germline, CDR1 is SQVTM and CDR2 ANQGSEA. V lost 6 bases, J lost 4 bases, and 8 bases stayed unmatched. This CDR3 is CSVVGTGNADTQYF. The CDR3 DNA sequence: TGCAGCGTCGTCGGGACAGGGAACGCAGATACGCAGTATTTT.

The chain couples TRBV18 to TRBJ1-5; TRBD1 agrees at 7 bases. Per germline, CDR1 KGHSH and CDR2 LQKENI. The CDR3 covers 16 residues. After removal of 5 bases from V and 5 bases from J, the junction contained 12 bases not matched to a gene. The CDR3 loop is CASSDTRSGGHQPQHF. DNA of the CDR3: TGTGCCAGCTCAGATACCCGTTCAGGGGGTCATCAGCCCCAGCATTTT. Complete variable domain (other parts from reference TRBV18 and TRBJ1-5): NAGVMQNPRHLVRRRGQEARLRCSPMKGHSHVYWYRQLPEEGLKFMVYLQKENIIDESGMPKERFSAEFPKEGPSILRIQQVVRGDSAAYFCASSDTRSGGHQPQHFGDGTRLSIL.

Note on this clone: The germline gene is not matched at one end of the junction; a read error may be the cause. This chain connects TRBV7-9 to TRBJ1-1; 7 bases agree with TRBD1. CDR3 length: 13 residues. Germline lookup yields CDR1 SEHNR and CDR2 FQNEAQ (reference sequence). CDR3 in DNA: TGTGCCAGCACCTTAGGGGGCCGCACTGAAGCTTTCTTT. It specifies CASTLGGRTEAFF.

The rearrangement links TRBV5-1 to TRBJ2-4, with D possibly matching TRBD1 (6 bases). Germline V CDR1 and CDR2: SGHRS, YFSETQ. The CDR3 covers 14 residues. Trimming left V 4 bases short and J 4 bases short, with 12 bases between. CDR3 sequence reads: CASSQGTGKNIQYF. The DNA of the CDR3 is TGCGCCAGCAGCCAGGGGACCGGAAAAAACATTCAGTACTTC.

V gene TRBV20-1 combines with J gene TRBJ2-3, with D unclear. The V end was cut by 3 bases, the J end by 6 bases, with 19 bases between. This CDR3 has 15 residues. Germline CDR1 and CDR2: DFQATT and SNEGSKA (reference sequence). CDR3 sequence (DNA): TGCAGTGCTAGTTTGATGGACGGTCCCGGCGATACGCAGTATTTT. It encodes CSASLMDGPGDTQYF.

CDR3 in DNA: TGTGCCAGCAGCTTAACGTCGACTAGCGGATACAATGAGCAGTTCTTC. Protein sequence: CASSLTSTSGYNEQFF. The chain joins TRBV7-3 to TRBJ2-1; 9 bases map to TRBD2. Trimming cost V 0 bases and J 4 bases; bases outside gene matches: 4. Germline CDR1 and CDR2: SGHTA and FQGTGA. The CDR3 spans 16 residues.

The chain is built from TRBV28 and TRBJ1-2; 8 nucleotides agree with TRBD1. V lost 4 bases and J lost 8; bases outside the gene matches: 12. The germline gives CDR1 MDHEN, CDR2 SYDVKM. This CDR3 spans 15 amino acids. Written as DNA, the CDR3 is TGTGCCAGCAGTTCATACTCGGACAGGGTTAGAGGCTACACCTTC. Encoded protein: CASSSYSDRVRGYTF.

V gene TRBV7-3 combines with J gene TRBJ2-2; 14 bases fit TRBD2. The junction had 4 bases not matched to a gene; V was cut back by 5 bases and J by 2 bases. The CDR3 runs to 17 residues. Germline lookup yields CDR1 SGHTA and CDR2 FQGTGA. In DNA, the CDR3 is TGTGCCAGCAGCCGGGGACTAGCGGGAGCCAACACCGGGGAGCTGTTTTTT. Amino acid sequence: CASSRGLAGANTGELFF.